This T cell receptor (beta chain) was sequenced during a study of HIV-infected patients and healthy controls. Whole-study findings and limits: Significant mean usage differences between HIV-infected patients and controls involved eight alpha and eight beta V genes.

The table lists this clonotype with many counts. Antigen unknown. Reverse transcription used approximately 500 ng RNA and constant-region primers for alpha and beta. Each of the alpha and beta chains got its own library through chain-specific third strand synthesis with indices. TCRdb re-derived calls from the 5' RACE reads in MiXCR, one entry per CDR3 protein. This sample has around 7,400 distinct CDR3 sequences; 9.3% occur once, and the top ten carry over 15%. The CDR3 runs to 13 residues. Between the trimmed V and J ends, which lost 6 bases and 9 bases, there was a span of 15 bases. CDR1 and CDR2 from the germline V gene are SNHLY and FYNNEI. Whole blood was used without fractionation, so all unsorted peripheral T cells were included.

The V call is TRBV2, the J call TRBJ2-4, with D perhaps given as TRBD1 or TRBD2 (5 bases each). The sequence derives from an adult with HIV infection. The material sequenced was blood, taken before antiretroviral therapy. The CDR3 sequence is CASRQTSRGIQYF. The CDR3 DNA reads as TGTGCCAGCAGGCAAACTAGTAGGGGCATTCAGTACTTC.